These T cell receptor beta chains were read from a single sample in a study of T cell responses to AZD1222 COVID-19 vaccine. The protocol was immunoSEQ multiplex PCR, while the TCRdb copy is restricted to in-frame clones and leaves out a portion. This sample carries approximately 97,000 clones, about 89% of them seen once, and the ten largest clones take 6% to 9%. The sample was peripheral blood, taken on day 0 of AZD1222 vaccination. Receptors originate from an adult in good health. Both conserved end residues are trimmed from each CDR3. A D gene is named only where the DNA matches it firmly.

d_gene: TRBD1; j_gene: TRBJ2-5; v_gene: TRBV7-3; CDR3aa: ASSKTRDRGKETQY
d_gene: TRBD2; j_gene: TRBJ2-3; v_gene: TRBV19; CDR3aa: ASSPSGGASADTQY
d_gene: NA; j_gene: TRBJ2-4; v_gene: TRBV4-1; CDR3aa: ASSHPPDRTEYIQY
d_gene: TRBD1; j_gene: TRBJ1-5; v_gene: TRBV7-9; CDR3aa: ASSLADRVGNQPQH
d_gene: NA; j_gene: TRBJ1-5; v_gene: TRBV19; CDR3aa: ASSMTEDQPQH
d_gene: NA; j_gene: TRBJ1-6; v_gene: TRBV30; CDR3aa: AWGLLANSPLH
d_gene: NA; j_gene: TRBJ2-7; v_gene: TRBV9; CDR3aa: ASSVDPGETYEQY
d_gene: NA; j_gene: TRBJ1-1; v_gene: TRBV7-8; CDR3aa: ASSLNVNTEAF
d_gene: TRBD2; j_gene: TRBJ2-1; v_gene: TRBV7-3; CDR3aa: ASSLQLAGRWDNEQF
d_gene: TRBD1; j_gene: TRBJ2-7; v_gene: TRBV19; CDR3aa: ASSLDRRRY
d_gene: NA; j_gene: TRBJ1-6; v_gene: TRBV6-1; CDR3aa: ASSEVGAGNSPLH
d_gene: TRBD1; j_gene: TRBJ2-3; v_gene: TRBV28; CDR3aa: ASSRDRVTDTQY
d_gene: NA; j_gene: TRBJ1-1; v_gene: TRBV6-6; CDR3aa: ASSYSRVDTEAF
d_gene: NA; j_gene: TRBJ2-4; v_gene: TRBV5-5; CDR3aa: ASSLRVPGHIQY
d_gene: TRBD1; j_gene: TRBJ1-5; v_gene: TRBV10-3; CDR3aa: AISPQGRGQTNQPQH
d_gene: NA; j_gene: TRBJ1-5; v_gene: TRBV5-4; CDR3aa: ASSLGGTENQPQH
d_gene: NA; j_gene: TRBJ2-2; v_gene: TRBV18; CDR3aa: ASSANTGELF